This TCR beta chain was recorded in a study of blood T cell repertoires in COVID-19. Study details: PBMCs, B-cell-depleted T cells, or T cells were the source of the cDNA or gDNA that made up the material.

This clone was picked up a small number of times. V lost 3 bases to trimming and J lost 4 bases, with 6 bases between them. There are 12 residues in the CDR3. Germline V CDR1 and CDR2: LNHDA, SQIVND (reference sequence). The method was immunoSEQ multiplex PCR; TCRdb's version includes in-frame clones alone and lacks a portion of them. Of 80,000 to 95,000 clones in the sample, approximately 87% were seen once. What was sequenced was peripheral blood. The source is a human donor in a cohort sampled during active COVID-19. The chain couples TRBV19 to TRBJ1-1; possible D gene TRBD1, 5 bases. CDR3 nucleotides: TGTGCCAGTAGTATGGGGGGCACTGAAGCTTTCTTT. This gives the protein CASSMGGTEAFF.